Sequencing of this T cell receptor beta chain was carried out in a study of OX40 agonist ivuxolimab in advanced cancers. The data were produced by immunoSEQ multiplex PCR, yet TCRdb's version contains in-frame clones alone and is incomplete. The table has 70,000 or so clones, just over 90% seen once. Germline-derived CDR1 and CDR2 are SQVTM and ANQGSEA. Trimming took 4 bases from V and 3 from J, leaving 3 bases between them. This CDR3 is built from 10 residues. The V call is TRBV29-1, the J call TRBJ2-5; D gene uncertain. The sequencing used CD4+ or CD8+ T cells sorted from blood, collected in a trial of the OX40 agonist ivuxolimab. The TCR originated in an adult with an advanced solid tumor such as melanoma, head and neck, liver or kidney cancer. The CDR3 is CSVGEETQYF. The CDR3 DNA is TGCAGCGTTGGAGAAGAGACCCAGTACTTC.